The clone carrying this T cell receptor beta chain was counted at least ten times. No antigen is known for it. A single record per CDR3 protein comes from TCRdb applying MiXCR to the 5' RACE reads. The sample holds around 220,000 distinct CDR3 sequences; more than 12% are singletons and the top ten take 8.5% to 10%. The sample originates from a study of identical twins. V lost 7 bases to trimming and J lost 1 base, with 13 bases between them. CDR1 and CDR2 from the germline V gene are ENHRY and SYGVKD. CDR3 length equals 14 residues. Study observations and caveats: With abundant cord blood beta clonotypes, insertions were fewer; memory repertoires showed no such pattern.

Material: memory (CD45RO+) T cells sorted from blood. The rearrangement uses TRBV10-3 and TRBJ1-1; TRBD1 might be the D (6 bases). This TCR was sampled from a woman under 30 in good health. CDR3 DNA sequence: TGTGCCATCAAGGGGACGGACAGGAACACTGAAGCTTTCTTT. Encoded protein: CAIKGTDRNTEAFF.